This TCR beta chain emerged from a study of shared T cell receptors in the human thymus. Here immunoSEQ multiplex PCR was the method, and the copy in TCRdb shows in-frame clones only, minus some. The sample includes about 710,000 clones, around 87% of them seen just once. V was clipped by 7 bases and J by 0 bases, with 19 bases between them. The germline V gene has CDR1 MNHNY and CDR2 SVGAGI (reference sequence). The CDR3 totals 16 residues. These data are also associated with another study on human thymus T cells. That work adds: Resections removed during corrective heart surgery provided the thymus tissue used.

The material sequenced was thymocytes. The V gene is TRBV6-6, the J gene TRBJ2-7; D is perhaps TRBD2 (5 bases). This TCR was recovered from a boy less than two years old with a congenital heart defect. CDR3 loop: CASKKLEGRSSYEQYF. DNA for the CDR3: TGTGCCAGCAAAAAGTTAGAGGGTCGGAGCTCCTACGAGCAGTACTTC.